This T cell receptor (beta chain) was sequenced for a study of T cell responses to AZD1222 COVID-19 vaccine. For the study at large: Second-dose schedules of about 4 or about 12 weeks were combined.

General study findings and limits: Females outnumbered males among donors, who were mostly white British; clonal diversity was possibly underestimated.

The CDR3 is 13 residues long. V dropped 4 bases and J dropped 1 base, with 8 bases sitting between them. Germline-derived CDR1 and CDR2 are SGHTS and YDEGEE. Regarding this clone: What it binds is unknown.

Measured with immunoSEQ multiplex PCR; TCRdb has only the in-frame clones, and not every one. Of 100,000 to 120,000 clones in the sample, about four fifths were seen once. Material: peripheral blood, obtained on day 0 of AZD1222 vaccination. The rearrangement joins TRBV5-8 to TRBJ1-2, with D unresolved. The clonotype was recovered from an adult in good health. The CDR3 loop reads CASSGWVNYGYTF. CDR3 DNA sequence: TGTGCCAGCAGCGGGTGGGTTAACTATGGCTACACCTTC.